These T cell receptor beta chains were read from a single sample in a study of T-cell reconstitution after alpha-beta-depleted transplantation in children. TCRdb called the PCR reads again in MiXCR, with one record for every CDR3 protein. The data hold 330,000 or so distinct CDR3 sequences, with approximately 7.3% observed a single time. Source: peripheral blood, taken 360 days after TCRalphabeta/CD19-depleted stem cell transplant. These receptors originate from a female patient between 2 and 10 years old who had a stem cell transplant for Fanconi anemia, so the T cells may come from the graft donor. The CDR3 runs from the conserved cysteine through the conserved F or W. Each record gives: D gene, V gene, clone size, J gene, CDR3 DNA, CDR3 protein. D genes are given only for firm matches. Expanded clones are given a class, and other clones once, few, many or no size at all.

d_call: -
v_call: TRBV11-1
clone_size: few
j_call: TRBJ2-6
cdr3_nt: TGTGCCAGCAGCTTCGCTGGGGCCAACGTCCTGACTTTC
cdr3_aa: CASSFAGANVLTF

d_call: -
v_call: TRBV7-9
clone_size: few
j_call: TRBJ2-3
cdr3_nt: TGTGCCAGCACCCTTGGAGGGGGGGGGCGTGGAGATACGCAGTATTTT
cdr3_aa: CASTLGGGGRGDTQYF

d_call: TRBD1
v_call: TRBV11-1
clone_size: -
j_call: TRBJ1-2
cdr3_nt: TGTGCCAGCAGCTTCCGTGGCTCCAGGGGGCCATCCTGGGACTATGGCTACACCTTC
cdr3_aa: CASSFRGSRGPSWDYGYTF

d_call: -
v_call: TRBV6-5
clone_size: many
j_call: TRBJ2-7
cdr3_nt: TGTGCCAGCAGTTACTCGCCGGGAGCCCCCTTGAGGGAGCAGTACTTC
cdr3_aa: CASSYSPGAPLREQYF

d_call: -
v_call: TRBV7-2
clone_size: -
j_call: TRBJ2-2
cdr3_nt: TGTGCCAGCAGCTTAGCAGGTGACGGGGGCGAGAACACCGGGGAGCTGTTTTTT
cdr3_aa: CASSLAGDGGENTGELFF

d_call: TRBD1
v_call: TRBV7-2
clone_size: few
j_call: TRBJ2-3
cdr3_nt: TGTGCCAGCAGCTGGACAGGTTTTAGGAACACAGATACGCAGTATTTT
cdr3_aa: CASSWTGFRNTDTQYF

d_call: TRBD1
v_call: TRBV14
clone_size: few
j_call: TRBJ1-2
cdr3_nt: TGTGCCAGCAGCCAATTCAGGACAGGGGGCGCGAGGTATGGCTACACCTTC
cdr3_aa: CASSQFRTGGARYGYTF

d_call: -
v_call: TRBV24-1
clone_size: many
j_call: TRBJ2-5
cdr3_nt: TGTGCCACCAGTGGTGGGCAAGGGCATAACAAAGAGACCCAGTACTTC
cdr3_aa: CATSGGQGHNKETQYF

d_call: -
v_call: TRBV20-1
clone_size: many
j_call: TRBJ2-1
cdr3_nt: TGCAGTGCTAGAGATCTCGGTGGATACAATGAGCAGTTCTTC
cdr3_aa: CSARDLGGYNEQFF

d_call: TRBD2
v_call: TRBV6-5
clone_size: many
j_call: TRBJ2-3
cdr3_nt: TGTGCCAGCAGTTACTTAGCGGGGAGCACAGATACGCAGTATTTT
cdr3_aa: CASSYLAGSTDTQYF

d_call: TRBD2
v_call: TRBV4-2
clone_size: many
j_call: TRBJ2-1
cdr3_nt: TGTGCCAGCCGACTAGCGGGGGAGAATGAGCAGTTCTTC
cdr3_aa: CASRLAGENEQFF

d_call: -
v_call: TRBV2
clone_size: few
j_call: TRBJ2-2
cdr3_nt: TGTGCCAGCAGCGGACTACCCACCGGGGAGCTGTTTTTT
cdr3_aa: CASSGLPTGELFF

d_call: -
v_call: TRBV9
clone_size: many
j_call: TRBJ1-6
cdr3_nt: TGTGCCAGCAGCGTAGAAGAGGGGCAGGGTTCACCCCTCCACTTT
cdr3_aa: CASSVEEGQGSPLHF

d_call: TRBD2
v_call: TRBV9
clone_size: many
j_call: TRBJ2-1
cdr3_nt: TGTGCCAGCAGCGTAAGGGGCGGGAGGGCCACCTACAATGAGCAGTTCTTC
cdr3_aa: CASSVRGGRATYNEQFF

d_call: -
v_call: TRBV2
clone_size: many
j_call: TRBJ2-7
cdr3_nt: TGTGCCAGCAGGCCGGGCAGGGCATTCTCCTACGAGCAGTACTTC
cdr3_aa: CASRPGRAFSYEQYF

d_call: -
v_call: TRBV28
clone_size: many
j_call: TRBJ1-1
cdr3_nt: TGTGCCAGCAGTTCCTTCCCCCTGAGGGCCACTGAAGCTTTCTTT
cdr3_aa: CASSSFPLRATEAFF

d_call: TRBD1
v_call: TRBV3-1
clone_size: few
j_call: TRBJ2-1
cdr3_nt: TGTGCCAGCAGCCAGCGGACAGGGGGGTCCTACAATGAGCAGTTCTTC
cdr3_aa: CASSQRTGGSYNEQFF

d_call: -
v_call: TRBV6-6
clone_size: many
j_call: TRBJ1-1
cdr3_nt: TGTGCCAGCAGTTACTCGGGGGCATCGGCTTTCTTT
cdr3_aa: CASSYSGASAFF

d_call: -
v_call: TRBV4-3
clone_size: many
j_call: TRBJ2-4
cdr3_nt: TGCGCCAGCAGCCAAGATCACTCTAGCATTCAGTACTTC
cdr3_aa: CASSQDHSSIQYF

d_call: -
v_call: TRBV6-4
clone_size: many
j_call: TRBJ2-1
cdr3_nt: TGTGCCAGCAGTGACTCGAGTCAGGTAAAAGAGCAGTTCTTC
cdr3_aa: CASSDSSQVKEQFF

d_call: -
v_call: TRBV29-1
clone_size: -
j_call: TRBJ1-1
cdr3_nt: TGCAGCGTTGAAGATCTCCCAGAGAACACTGAAGCTTTCTTT
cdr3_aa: CSVEDLPENTEAFF

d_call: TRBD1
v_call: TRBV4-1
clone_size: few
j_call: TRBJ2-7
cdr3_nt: TGCGCCAGCAGCCCCCGGGGCGGCAGGGGGTGGTCCTACGAGCAGTACTTC
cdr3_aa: CASSPRGGRGWSYEQYF

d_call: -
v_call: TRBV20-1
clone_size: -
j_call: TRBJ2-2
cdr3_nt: TGCAGTGCTAGGGCTAGGAACACCGGGGAGCTGTTTTTT
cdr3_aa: CSARARNTGELFF

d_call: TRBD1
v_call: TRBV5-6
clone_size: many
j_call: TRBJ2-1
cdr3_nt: TGTGCCAGCAGCCCATTTCGGGACAGGGTTTTTCATGAGCAGTTCTTC
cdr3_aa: CASSPFRDRVFHEQFF

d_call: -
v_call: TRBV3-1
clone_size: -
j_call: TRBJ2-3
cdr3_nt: TGTGCCAGCAGCCTCATAAGGCCGGGGGGCCCCACAGATACGCAGTATTTT
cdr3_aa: CASSLIRPGGPTDTQYF

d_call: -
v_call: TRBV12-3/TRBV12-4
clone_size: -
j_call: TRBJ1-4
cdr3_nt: TGTGCCAGCAGCTCGACCTCAGGCCTCCTAAATGAAAAACTGTTTTTT
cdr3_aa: CASSSTSGLLNEKLFF

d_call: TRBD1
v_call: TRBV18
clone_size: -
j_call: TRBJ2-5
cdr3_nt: TGTGCCAGCGTCTATCAGGGGGCAGGAGAGACCCAGTACTTC
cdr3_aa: CASVYQGAGETQYF

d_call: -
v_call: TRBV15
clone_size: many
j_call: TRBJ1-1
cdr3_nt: TGTGCCACCCGGGATCCTAACACTGAAGCTTTCTTT
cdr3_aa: CATRDPNTEAFF

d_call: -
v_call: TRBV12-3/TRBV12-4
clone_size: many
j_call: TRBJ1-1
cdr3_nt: TGTGCCAGCAGTTATGTTGGGAACACTGAAGCTTTCTTT
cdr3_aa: CASSYVGNTEAFF

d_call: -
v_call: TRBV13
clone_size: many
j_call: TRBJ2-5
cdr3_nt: TGTGCCAGCAGCCCCCTTACTGAACAGGGACTCCAAGAGACCCAGTACTTC
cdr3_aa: CASSPLTEQGLQETQYF

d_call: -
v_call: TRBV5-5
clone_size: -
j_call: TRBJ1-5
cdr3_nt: TGTGCCAGCAGCTTGGCCCCAGGCTTGGAAGCGGAGCATTTT
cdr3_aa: CASSLAPGLEAEHF

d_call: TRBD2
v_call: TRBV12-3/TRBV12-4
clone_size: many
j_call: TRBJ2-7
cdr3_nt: TGTGCCAGCAGGACTAGCGGGCGCTACGAGCAGTACTTC
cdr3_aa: CASRTSGRYEQYF

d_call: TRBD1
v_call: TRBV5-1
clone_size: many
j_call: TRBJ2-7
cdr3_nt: TGCGCCAGCAGCCTGGGACAGGGTTTGAGCGAGCAGTACTTC
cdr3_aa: CASSLGQGLSEQYF

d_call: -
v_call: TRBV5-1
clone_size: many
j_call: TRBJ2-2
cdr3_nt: TGCGCCAGCAGCGCCGACAGAGTAGGGAACACCGGGGAGCTGTTTTTT
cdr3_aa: CASSADRVGNTGELFF

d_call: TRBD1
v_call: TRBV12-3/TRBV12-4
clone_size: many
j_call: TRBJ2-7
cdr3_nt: TGTGCCAGCAGGCCCGGGACAGCCACCTACGAGCAGTACTTC
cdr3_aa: CASRPGTATYEQYF

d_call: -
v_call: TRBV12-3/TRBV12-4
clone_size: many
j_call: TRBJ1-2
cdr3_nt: TGTGCCAGCAGTTTAGGCCCGTCTTATGGCTACACCTTC
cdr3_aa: CASSLGPSYGYTF

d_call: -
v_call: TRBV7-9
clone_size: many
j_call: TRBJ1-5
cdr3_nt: TGTGCCAGCAGCTTAGCCGGTACTGGGGGGGCCCAGCATTTT
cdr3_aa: CASSLAGTGGAQHF

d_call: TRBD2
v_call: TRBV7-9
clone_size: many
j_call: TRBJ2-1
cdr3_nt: TGTGCCAGCAGCTTTCAGCGGGGGGGCGTCGGCAATGAGCAGTTCTTC
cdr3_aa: CASSFQRGGVGNEQFF

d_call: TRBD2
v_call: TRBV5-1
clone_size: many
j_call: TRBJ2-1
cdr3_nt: TGCGCCAGCAGCTATGGGAGGGGTTCTTACAATGAGCAGTTCTTC
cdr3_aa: CASSYGRGSYNEQFF

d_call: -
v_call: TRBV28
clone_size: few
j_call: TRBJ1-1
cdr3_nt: TGTGCCAGCAGTTTAGAGGGACGAATCTTGAACACTGAAGCTTTCTTT
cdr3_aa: CASSLEGRILNTEAFF

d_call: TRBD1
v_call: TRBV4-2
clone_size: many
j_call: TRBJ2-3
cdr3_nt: TGTGCCAGCAGCCAATCCTCGACAGGGGAGCTCACAGATACGCAGTATTTT
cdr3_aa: CASSQSSTGELTDTQYF

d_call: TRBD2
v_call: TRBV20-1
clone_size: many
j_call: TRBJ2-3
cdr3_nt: TGCAGTGCTAGAGCGGGAGGGCTCACAGATACGCAGTATTTT
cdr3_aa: CSARAGGLTDTQYF

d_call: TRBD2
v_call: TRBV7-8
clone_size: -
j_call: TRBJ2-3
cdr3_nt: TGTGCCAGCAGCTTATCGAGACTAGCGGGGTTCGGCACAGATACGCAGTATTTT
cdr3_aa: CASSLSRLAGFGTDTQYF

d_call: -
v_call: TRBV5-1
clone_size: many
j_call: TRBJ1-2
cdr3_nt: TGCGCCAGCACCCCCCGGGGAGGTGGCTACACCTTC
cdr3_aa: CASTPRGGGYTF

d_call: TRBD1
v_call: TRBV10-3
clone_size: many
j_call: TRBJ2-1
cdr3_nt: TGTGCCATCAGTGAGTTAACCGGGACAGGGTACAATGAGCAGTTCTTC
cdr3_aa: CAISELTGTGYNEQFF

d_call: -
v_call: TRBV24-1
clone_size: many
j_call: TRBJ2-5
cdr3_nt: TGTGCCACCAGTGATTCCGTCGACAGCCCGGGCGAGACCCAGTACTTC
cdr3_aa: CATSDSVDSPGETQYF